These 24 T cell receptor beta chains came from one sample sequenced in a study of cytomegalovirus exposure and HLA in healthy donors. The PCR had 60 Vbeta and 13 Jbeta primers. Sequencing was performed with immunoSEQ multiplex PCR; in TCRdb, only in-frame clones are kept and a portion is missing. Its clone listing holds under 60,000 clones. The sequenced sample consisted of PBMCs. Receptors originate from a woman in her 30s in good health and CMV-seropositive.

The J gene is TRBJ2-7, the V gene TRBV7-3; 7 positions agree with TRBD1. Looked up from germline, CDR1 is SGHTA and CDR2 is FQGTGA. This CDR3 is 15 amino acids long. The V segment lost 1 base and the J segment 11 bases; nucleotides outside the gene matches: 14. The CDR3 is CASSLRGETGFEKYF. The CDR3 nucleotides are TGTGCCAGCAGCTTAAGGGGAGAGACAGGGTTTGAGAAGTACTTC.

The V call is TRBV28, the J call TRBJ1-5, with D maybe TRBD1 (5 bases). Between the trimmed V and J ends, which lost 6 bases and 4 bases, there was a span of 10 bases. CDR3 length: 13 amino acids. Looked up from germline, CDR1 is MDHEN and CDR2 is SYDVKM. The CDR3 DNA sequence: TGTGCCAGCAGACAGGACGGGAATCAGCCCCAGCATTTT. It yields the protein CASRQDGNQPQHF.

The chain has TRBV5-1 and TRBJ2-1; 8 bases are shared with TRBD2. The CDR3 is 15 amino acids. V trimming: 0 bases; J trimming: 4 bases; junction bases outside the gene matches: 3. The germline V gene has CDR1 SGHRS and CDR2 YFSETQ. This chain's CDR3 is CASSLVAGKYNEQFF. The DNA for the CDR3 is TGCGCCAGCAGCTTGGTAGCGGGGAAATACAATGAGCAGTTCTTC.

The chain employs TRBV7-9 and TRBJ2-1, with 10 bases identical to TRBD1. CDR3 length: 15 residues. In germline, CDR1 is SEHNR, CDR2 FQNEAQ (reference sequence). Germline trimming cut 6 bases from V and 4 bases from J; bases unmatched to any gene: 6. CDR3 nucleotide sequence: TGTGCCAGCAGGGAGGGGACAGGGGTTTACAATGAGCAGTTCTTC. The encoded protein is CASREGTGVYNEQFF.

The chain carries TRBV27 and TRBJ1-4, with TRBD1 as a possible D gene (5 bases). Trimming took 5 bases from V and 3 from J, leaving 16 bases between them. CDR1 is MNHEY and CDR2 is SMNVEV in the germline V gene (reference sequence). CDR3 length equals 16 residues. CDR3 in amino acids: CASSINQGAANEKLFF. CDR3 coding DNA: TGTGCCAGCAGTATTAACCAGGGTGCAGCTAATGAAAAACTGTTTTTT. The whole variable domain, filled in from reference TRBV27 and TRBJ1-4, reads EAQVTQNPRYLITVTGKKLTVTCSQNMNHEYMSWYRQDPGLGLRQIYYSMNVEVTDKGDVPEGYKVSRKEKRNFPLILESPSPNQTSLYFCASSINQGAANEKLFFGSGTQLSVL.

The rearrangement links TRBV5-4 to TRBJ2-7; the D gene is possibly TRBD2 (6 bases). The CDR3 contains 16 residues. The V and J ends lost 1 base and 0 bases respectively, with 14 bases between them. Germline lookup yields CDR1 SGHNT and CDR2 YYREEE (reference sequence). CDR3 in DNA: TGTGCCAGCAGCTTGAAGCGGGCGGAGAGCTCCTACGAGCAGTACTTC. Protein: CASSLKRAESSYEQYF.

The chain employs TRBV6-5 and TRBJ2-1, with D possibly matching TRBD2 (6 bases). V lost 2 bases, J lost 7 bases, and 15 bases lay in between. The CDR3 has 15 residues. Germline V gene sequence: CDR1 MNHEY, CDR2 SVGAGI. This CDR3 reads CASSYRRAHLNEQFF. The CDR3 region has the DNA TGTGCCAGCAGTTACAGGAGGGCTCATCTTAATGAGCAGTTCTTC.

The CDR3 loop reads CASSLAGMADTEAFF. The CDR3 coding sequence is TGTGCCAGCAGCTTAGCAGGGATGGCTGACACTGAAGCTTTCTTT. J is TRBJ1-1 and V is TRBV11-3; D is possibly TRBD1 (5 bases). The CDR3 loop spans 15 amino acids. The germline V gene encodes CDR1 SGHNT and CDR2 YENEEA. Trimming took off 1 base at V and 3 bases at J, with 12 bases between the two ends.

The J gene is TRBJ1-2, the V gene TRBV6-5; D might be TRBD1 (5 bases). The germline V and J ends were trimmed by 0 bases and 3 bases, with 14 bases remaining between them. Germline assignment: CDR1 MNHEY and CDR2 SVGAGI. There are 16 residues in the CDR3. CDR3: CASSYSSAGRHYGYTF. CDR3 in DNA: TGTGCCAGCAGTTACTCTTCGGCAGGGCGTCACTATGGCTACACCTTC.

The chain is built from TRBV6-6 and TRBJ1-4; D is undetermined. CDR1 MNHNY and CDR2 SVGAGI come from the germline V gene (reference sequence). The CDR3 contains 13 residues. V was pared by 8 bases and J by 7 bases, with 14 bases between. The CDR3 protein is CASGSRHFEKLFF. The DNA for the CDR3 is TGTGCCAGCGGATCCCGACACTTTGAAAAACTGTTTTTT.

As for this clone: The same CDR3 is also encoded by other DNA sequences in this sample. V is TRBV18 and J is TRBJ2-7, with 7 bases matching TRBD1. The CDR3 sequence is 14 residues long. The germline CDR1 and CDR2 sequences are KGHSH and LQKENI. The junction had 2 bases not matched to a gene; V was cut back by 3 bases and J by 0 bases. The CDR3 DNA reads TGTGCCAGCTCACCGACAGGGTCCTCCTACGAGCAGTACTTC. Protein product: CASSPTGSSYEQYF.

CDR3 nucleotide sequence: TGTGCCTGGAGTGTATCGGGCGGGGGGGCATTTTTAGATACGCAGTATTTT. Protein product: CAWSVSGGGAFLDTQYF. V usage is TRBV30 and J usage is TRBJ2-3; 9 bases align to TRBD2. The CDR3 has 17 residues. Germline loops: CDR1 GTSNPN, CDR2 SVGIG (reference sequence). Unmatched junction bases numbered 12, after V lost 0 bases and J lost 5 bases. Full variable domain (remainder filled in from reference TRBV30 and TRBJ2-3): SQTIHQWPATLVQPVGSPLSLECTVEGTSNPNLYWYRQAAGRGLQLLFYSVGIGQISSEVPQNLSASRPQDRQFILSSKKLLLSDSGFYLCAWSVSGGGAFLDTQYFGPGTRLTVL.

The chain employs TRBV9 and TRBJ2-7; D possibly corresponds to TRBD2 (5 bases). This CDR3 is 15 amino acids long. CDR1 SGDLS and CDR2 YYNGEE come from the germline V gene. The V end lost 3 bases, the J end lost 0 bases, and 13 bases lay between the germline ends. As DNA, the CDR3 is TGTGCCAGCAGCGGAGTAGCGAGACGCTCCTACGAGCAGTACTTC. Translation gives CASSGVARRSYEQYF.

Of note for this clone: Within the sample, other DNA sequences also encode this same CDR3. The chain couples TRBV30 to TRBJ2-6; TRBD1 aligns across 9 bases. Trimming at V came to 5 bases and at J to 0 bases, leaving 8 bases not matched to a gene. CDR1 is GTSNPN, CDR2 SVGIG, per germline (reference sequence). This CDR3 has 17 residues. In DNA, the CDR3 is TGTGCCTGGTTTAGGGACAGGGCACGCTCTGGGGCCAACGTCCTGACTTTC. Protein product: CAWFRDRARSGANVLTF.

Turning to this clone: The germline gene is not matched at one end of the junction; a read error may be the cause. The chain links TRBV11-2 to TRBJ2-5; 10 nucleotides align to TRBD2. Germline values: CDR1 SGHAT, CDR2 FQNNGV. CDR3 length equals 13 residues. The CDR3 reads CASNLAGGETQYF. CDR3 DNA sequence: TGTGCCAGCAACTTAGCGGGAGGAGAGACCCAGTACTTC. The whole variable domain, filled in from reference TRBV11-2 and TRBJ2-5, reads EAGVAQSPRYKIIEKRQSVAFWCNPISGHATLYWYQQILGQGPKLLIQFQNNGVVDDSQLPKDRFSAERLKGVDSTLKIQPAKLEDSAVYLCASNLAGGETQYFGPGTRLLVL.

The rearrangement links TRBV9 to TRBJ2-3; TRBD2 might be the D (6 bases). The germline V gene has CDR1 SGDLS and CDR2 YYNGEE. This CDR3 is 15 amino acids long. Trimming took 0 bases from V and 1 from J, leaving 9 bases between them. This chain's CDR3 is CASSVASEGTDTQYF. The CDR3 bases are TGTGCCAGCAGCGTAGCTAGCGAAGGCACAGATACGCAGTATTTT.

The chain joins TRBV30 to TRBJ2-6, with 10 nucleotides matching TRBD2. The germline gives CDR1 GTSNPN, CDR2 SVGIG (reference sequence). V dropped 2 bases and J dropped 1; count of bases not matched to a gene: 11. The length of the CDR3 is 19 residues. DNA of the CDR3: TGTGCCTGGAGTTCTTACTTGAGCGGGGGGGGTTCTGGGGCCAACGTCCTGACTTTC. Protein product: CAWSSYLSGGGSGANVLTF.

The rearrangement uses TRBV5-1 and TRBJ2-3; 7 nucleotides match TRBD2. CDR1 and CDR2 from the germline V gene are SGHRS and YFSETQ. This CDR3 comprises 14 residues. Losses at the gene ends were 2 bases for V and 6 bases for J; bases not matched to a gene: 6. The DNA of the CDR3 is TGCGCCAGCAGCTTAGGACTAGTTTCGGATACGCAGTATTTT. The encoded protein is CASSLGLVSDTQYF.

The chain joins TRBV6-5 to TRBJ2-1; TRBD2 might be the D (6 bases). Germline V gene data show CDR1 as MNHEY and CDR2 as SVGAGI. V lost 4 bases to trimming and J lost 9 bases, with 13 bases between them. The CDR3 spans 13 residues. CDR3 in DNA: TGTGCCAGCAGTTTGGAGGGGACGAGTGAGCAGTTCTTC. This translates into CASSLEGTSEQFF.

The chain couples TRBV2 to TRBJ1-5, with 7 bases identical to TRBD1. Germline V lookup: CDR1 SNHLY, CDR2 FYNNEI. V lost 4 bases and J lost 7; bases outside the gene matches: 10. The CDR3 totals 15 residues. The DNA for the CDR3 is TGTGCCAGCAGTGTTCAGGGGGGCCGAGACCAGCCCCAGCATTTT. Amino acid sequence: CASSVQGGRDQPQHF.

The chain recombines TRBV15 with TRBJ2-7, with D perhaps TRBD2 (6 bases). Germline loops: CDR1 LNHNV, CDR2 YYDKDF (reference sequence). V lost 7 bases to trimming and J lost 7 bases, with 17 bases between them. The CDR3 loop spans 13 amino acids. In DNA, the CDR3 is TGTGCCACCACTCCAGAGTGGGGAGGAGAGCAGTACTTC. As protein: CATTPEWGGEQYF.

CDR3 sequence (DNA): TGTGCCAGCAGCCTAGCTATCTCCACCTACGAGCAGTACTTC. Its translation: CASSLAISTYEQYF. This chain joins TRBV4-2 and TRBJ2-7; D gene ambiguous. Germline values: CDR1 LGHNA, CDR2 YNFKEQ. Trimming removed 4 bases at V and 2 bases at J, with 12 bases between. This CDR3 region has 14 residues.

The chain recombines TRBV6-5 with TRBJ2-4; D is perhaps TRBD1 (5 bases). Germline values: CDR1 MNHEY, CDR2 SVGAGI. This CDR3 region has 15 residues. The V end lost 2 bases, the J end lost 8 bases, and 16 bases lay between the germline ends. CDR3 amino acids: CASSYAGNRADIQYF. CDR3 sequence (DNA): TGTGCCAGCAGTTACGCAGGGAACCGGGCGGACATTCAGTACTTC.

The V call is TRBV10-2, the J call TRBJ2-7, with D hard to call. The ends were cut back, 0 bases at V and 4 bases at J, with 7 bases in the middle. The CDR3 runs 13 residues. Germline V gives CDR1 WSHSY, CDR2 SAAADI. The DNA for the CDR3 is TGCGCCAGCAGTGAGTCGTTTCCTTACGAGCAGTACTTC. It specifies CASSESFPYEQYF.